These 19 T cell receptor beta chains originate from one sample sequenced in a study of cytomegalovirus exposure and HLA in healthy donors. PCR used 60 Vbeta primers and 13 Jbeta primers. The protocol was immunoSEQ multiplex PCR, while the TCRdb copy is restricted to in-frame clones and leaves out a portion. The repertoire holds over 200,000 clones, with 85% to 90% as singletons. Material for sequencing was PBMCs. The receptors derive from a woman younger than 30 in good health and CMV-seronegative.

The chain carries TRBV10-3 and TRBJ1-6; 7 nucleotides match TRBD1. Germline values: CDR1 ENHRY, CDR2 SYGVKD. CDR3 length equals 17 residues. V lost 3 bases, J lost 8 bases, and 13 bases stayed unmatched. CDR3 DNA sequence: TGTGCCATCAGTGATCCTTCGACAGGGAATGTTCATTCACCCCTCCACTTT. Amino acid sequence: CAISDPSTGNVHSPLHF.

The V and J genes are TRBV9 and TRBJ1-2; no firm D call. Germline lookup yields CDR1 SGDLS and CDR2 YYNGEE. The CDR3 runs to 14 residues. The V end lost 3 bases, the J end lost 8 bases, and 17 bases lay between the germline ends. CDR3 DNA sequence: TGTGCCAGCAGCGCCCGGAACAAAGCCAGGGGCTACACCTTC. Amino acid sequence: CASSARNKARGYTF.

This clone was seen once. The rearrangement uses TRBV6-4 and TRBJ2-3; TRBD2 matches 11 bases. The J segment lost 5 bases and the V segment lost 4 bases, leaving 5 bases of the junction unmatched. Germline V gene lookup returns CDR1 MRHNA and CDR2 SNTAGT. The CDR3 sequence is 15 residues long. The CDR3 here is CASSVTSGSGDTQYF. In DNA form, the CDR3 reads TGTGCCAGCAGTGTAACTAGCGGGAGCGGAGATACGCAGTATTTT.

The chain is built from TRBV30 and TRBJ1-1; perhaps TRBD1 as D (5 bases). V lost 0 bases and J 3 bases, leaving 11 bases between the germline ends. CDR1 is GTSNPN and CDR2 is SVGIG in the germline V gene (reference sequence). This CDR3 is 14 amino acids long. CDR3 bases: TGTGCCTGGAGTGTATCTAGGGGTTACACTGAAGCTTTCTTT. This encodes CAWSVSRGYTEAFF.

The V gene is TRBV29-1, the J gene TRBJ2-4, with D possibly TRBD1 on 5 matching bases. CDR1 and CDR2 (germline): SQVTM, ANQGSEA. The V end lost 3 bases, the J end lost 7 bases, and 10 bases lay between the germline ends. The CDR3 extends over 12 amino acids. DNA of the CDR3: TGCAGCGTTGATAAAGGGGATAACATTCAGTACTTC. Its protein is CSVDKGDNIQYF.

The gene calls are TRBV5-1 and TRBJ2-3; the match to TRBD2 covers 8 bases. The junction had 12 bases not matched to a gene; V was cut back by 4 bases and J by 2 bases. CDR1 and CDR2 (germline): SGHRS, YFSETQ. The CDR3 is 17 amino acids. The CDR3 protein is CASSPGPGAGDTDTQYF. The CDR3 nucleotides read TGCGCCAGCAGCCCCGGACCTGGAGCGGGAGACACAGATACGCAGTATTTT.

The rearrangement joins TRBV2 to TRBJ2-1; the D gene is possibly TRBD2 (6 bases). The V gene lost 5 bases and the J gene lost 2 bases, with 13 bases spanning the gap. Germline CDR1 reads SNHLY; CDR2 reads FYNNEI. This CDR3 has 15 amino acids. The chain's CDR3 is CASSPRSGAYNEQFF. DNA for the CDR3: TGTGCCAGCAGTCCTCGTAGCGGAGCCTACAATGAGCAGTTCTTC.

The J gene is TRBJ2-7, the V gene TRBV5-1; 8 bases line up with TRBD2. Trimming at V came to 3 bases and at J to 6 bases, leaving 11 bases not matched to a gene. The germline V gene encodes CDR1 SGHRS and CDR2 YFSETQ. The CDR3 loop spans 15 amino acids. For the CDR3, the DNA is TGCGCCAGCAGCTCCAGCGCGGGAGGTTTTCGCGAGCAGTACTTC. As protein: CASSSSAGGFREQYF. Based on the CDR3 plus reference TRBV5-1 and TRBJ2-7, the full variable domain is KAGVTQTPRYLIKTRGQQVTLSCSPISGHRSVSWYQQTPGQGLQFLFEYFSETQRNKGNFPGRFSGRQFSNSRSEMNVSTLELGDSALYLCASSSSAGGFREQYFGPGTRLTVT.

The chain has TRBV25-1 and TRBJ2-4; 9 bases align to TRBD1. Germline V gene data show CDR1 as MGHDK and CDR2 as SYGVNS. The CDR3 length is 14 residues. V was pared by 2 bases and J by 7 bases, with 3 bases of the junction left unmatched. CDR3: CASSEVGTGNIQYF. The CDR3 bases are TGTGCCAGCAGTGAAGTTGGGACAGGGAACATTCAGTACTTC.

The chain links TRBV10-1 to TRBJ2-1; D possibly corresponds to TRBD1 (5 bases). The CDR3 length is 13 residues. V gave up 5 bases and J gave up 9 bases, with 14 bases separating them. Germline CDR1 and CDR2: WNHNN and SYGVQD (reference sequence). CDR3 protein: CASSRAGNSEQFF. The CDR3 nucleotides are TGCGCCAGCAGTAGGGCAGGGAACAGTGAGCAGTTCTTC.

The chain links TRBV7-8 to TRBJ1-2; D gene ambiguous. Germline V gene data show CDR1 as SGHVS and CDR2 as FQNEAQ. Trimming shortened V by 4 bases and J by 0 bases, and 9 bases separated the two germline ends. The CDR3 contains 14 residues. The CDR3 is CASSSQSSNYGYTF. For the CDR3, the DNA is TGTGCCAGCAGCTCACAGTCATCTAACTATGGCTACACCTTC.

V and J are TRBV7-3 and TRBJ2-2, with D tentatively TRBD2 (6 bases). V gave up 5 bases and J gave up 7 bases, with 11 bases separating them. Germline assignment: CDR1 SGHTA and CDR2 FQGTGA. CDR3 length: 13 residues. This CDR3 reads CASSTRRGGELFF. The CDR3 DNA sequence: TGTGCCAGCAGCACCAGGAGGGGCGGGGAGCTGTTTTTT.

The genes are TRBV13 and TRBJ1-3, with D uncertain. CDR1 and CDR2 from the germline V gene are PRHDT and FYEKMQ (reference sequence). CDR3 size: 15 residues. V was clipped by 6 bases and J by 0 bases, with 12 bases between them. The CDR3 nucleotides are TGTGCCAGCAGATCTACAGAGATCTCTGGAAACACCATATATTTT. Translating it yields CASRSTEISGNTIYF. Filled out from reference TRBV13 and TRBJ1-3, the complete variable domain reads AAGVIQSPRHLIKEKRETATLKCYPIPRHDTVYWYQQGPGQDPQFLISFYEKMQSDKGSIPDRFSAQQFSDYHSELNMSSLELGDSALYFCASRSTEISGNTIYFGEGSWLTVV.

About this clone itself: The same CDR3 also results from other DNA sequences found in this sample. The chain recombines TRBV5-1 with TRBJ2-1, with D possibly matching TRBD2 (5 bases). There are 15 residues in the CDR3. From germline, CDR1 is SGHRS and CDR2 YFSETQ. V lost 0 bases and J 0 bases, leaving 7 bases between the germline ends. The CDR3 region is CASSLVGSSYNEQFF. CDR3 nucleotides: TGCGCCAGCAGCTTGGTTGGGAGCTCCTACAATGAGCAGTTCTTC.

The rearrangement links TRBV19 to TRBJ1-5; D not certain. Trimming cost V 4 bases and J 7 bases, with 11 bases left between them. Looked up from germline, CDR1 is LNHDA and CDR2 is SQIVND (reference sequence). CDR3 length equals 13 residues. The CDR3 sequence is CASSSGVTQPQHF. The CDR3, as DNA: TGTGCCAGTAGTAGCGGAGTAACACAGCCCCAGCATTTT.

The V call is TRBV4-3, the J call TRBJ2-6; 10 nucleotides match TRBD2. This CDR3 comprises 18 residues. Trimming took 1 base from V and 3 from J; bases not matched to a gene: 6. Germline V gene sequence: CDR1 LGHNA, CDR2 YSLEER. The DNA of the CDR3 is TGCGCCAGCAGCCAAGTGCCAGCGGGAGGGCTTGGGGCCAACGTCCTGACTTTC. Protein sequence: CASSQVPAGGLGANVLTF.

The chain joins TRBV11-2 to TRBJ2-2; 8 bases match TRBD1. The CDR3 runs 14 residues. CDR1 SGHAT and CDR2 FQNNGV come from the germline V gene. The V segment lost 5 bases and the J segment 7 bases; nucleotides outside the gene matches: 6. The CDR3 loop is CASSQRQGFGELFF. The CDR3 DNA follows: TGTGCCAGCAGCCAACGACAGGGGTTCGGGGAGCTGTTTTTT.

The CDR3 DNA reads TGCAGCGTTATCAGGCAAACTGAAGCTTTCTTT. This gives the protein CSVIRQTEAFF. The chain employs TRBV29-1 and TRBJ1-1; D is ambiguous. Looked up from germline, CDR1 is SQVTM and CDR2 is ANQGSEA. The CDR3 runs to 11 residues. V dropped 5 bases and J dropped 5 bases, with 9 bases sitting between them.

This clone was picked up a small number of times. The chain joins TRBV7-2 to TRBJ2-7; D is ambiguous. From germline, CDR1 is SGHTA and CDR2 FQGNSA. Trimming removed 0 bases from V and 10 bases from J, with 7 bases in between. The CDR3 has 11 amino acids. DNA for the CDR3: TGTGCCAGCAGCTTAGCGGCTGAACAGTACTTC. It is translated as CASSLAAEQYF.